These 31 T cell receptor beta chains were all obtained from the same sample, sequenced in a study of CD8 T cells in Susac syndrome. Random hexamers were used to reverse transcribe about 0.5 to 1 ug of RNA. TCRdb ran MiXCR on the immunoSEQ multiplex PCR reads and lists one entry per CDR3 protein. The sample consists of about 180,000 distinct CDR3 sequences, roughly 95% of them appearing once. Input material: CD8+ T cells from PBMCs. The source of these receptors is a human donor with multiple sclerosis.

This clonotype was observed a single time. The rearrangement links TRBV29-1 to TRBJ2-2; D uncertain. Germline V gene lookup returns CDR1 SQVTM and CDR2 ANQGSEA. The CDR3 is 11 residues long. Trimming cost V 4 bases and J 3 bases, with 3 bases left between them. The CDR3 DNA follows: TGCAGCGTTGGCTACACCGGGGAGCTGTTTTTT. As protein: CSVGYTGELFF.

The chain combines TRBV12-3 or TRBV12-4 with TRBJ2-3; D remains ambiguous. Trimming stripped 5 bases from V and 5 bases from J, with 8 bases between. The CDR3 spans 12 residues. In nucleotides, the CDR3 is TGTGCCAGCAGTCCTGACATAGATACGCAGTATTTT. It yields the protein CASSPDIDTQYF.

The chain carries TRBV4-1 and TRBJ1-2; 7 nucleotides match TRBD1. This CDR3 spans 15 amino acids. In germline, CDR1 is MGHRA, CDR2 YSYEKL. V gave up 3 bases and J gave up 2 bases; unmatched junction bases: 6. The CDR3, as DNA: TGCGCCAGCAGCCACTTCGGACAGGCAAACTATGGCTACACCTTC. Translation gives CASSHFGQANYGYTF.

V and J are TRBV25-1 and TRBJ1-4; D remains unclear. Per the germline V gene, CDR1 is MGHDK and CDR2 is SYGVNS. Deletions cut 5 bases from V and 16 bases from J, with 14 bases between. This CDR3 has 11 residues. Written as DNA, the CDR3 is TGTGCCAGCAGTTCCGCTGTCTTTGGGTTTTTT. Translating it yields CASSSAVFGFF.

A single count supports this clonotype. V and J are TRBV28 and TRBJ2-1; D ambiguous. The CDR3 length is 14 residues. The V and J ends lost 3 bases and 9 bases respectively, with 15 bases between them. Germline values: CDR1 MDHEN, CDR2 SYDVKM. CDR3 residues: CASSFYVRAGEQFF. For the CDR3, the DNA is TGTGCCAGCAGTTTTTATGTCCGGGCTGGTGAGCAGTTCTTC.

This sequence joins TRBV5-6 and TRBJ1-2; no clear D. This CDR3 is 16 amino acids long. Trimming cost V 5 bases and J 2 bases, with 19 bases left between them. Germline V gives CDR1 SGHDT, CDR2 YYEEEE. CDR3 in amino acids: CASSFPNSGTNYGYTF. The DNA for the CDR3 is TGTGCCAGCAGTTTCCCAAACTCGGGCACGAACTATGGCTACACCTTC.

For the CDR3, the DNA is TGTGCGAGTGCGGGCTCACATGGCACAGATACGCAGTATTTT. Its translation is CASAGSHGTDTQYF. The chain is built from TRBV9 and TRBJ2-3, with D tentatively TRBD2 (5 bases). Germline CDR1 SGDLS, CDR2 YYNGEE. The CDR3 has 14 residues.

This rearrangement joins TRBV11-2 to TRBJ1-5; D is perhaps TRBD1 (5 bases). CDR1 and CDR2 (germline): SGHAT, FQNNGV. V was clipped by 3 bases and J by 6 bases, with 12 bases between them. The CDR3 extends over 14 amino acids. The CDR3 DNA sequence: TGTGCCAGCAGCTTTGGGGGAGGAGGTCAGCCCCAGCATTTT. Translation: CASSFGGGGQPQHF.

This clonotype has just one count. The rearrangement joins TRBV27 to TRBJ2-1; no definite D call. The germline gives CDR1 MNHEY, CDR2 SMNVEV (reference sequence). The CDR3 loop spans 13 amino acids. Trimming left V 5 bases short and J 10 bases short, with 15 bases between. CDR3 in DNA: TGTGCCAGCAGTCTCTCCGATAGAGTAGAGCAGTTCTTC. The encoded protein is CASSLSDRVEQFF.

The rearrangement uses TRBV18 and TRBJ1-5; TRBD1 is a possible D gene (6 bases). The CDR3 is 16 amino acids. The V gene lost 6 bases and the J gene lost 0 bases, with 15 bases spanning the gap. In germline, CDR1 is KGHSH, CDR2 LQKENI. CDR3 DNA sequence: TGTGCCAGCTCCAAGAAAGGACAGCTTAGCAATCAGCCCCAGCATTTT. Residues: CASSKKGQLSNQPQHF.

V is TRBV5-6 and J is TRBJ2-3; TRBD1 or TRBD2 may be the D gene (6 bases each). Germline lookup yields CDR1 SGHDT and CDR2 YYEEEE. Deletions cut 10 bases from V and 2 bases from J, with 23 bases between. The CDR3 contains 16 residues. CDR3 coding DNA: TGTGCCTGCCACAAAAGAGGGGGACTTAACACAGATACGCAGTATTTT. Amino acids: CACHKRGGLNTDTQYF.

The chain carries TRBV27 and TRBJ1-1; D possibly corresponds to TRBD1 (6 bases). The V and J ends lost 3 bases and 4 bases respectively, with 12 bases between them. This CDR3 has 14 amino acids. Germline CDR1 reads MNHEY; CDR2 reads SMNVEV (reference sequence). This chain's CDR3 is CASSLGGARTEAFF. CDR3 DNA: TGTGCCAGCAGTTTGGGGGGGGCCCGCACTGAAGCTTTCTTT.

V gene TRBV5-6 combines with J gene TRBJ2-2; perhaps D is TRBD1 or TRBD2 (6 bases each). Germline V gene data show CDR1 as SGHDT and CDR2 as YYEEEE. The V end lost 2 bases, the J end lost 7 bases, and 12 bases lay between the germline ends. This CDR3 has 14 amino acids. The CDR3 is CASSFTGRNGELFF. The CDR3 coding sequence is TGTGCCAGCAGCTTTACAGGGAGGAACGGGGAGCTGTTTTTT.

This sequence joins TRBV11-2 and TRBJ2-1; 7 nucleotides agree with TRBD1. The CDR3 sequence is 15 residues long. The V segment lost 5 bases and the J segment 2 bases; nucleotides outside the gene matches: 6. The germline V gene has CDR1 SGHAT and CDR2 FQNNGV. The chain's CDR3 is CASSPYRGPYNEQFF. The CDR3 DNA reads as TGTGCCAGCAGCCCGTACAGGGGTCCCTACAATGAGCAGTTCTTC.

CDR3: CASSLSQYYEQYF. The CDR3 nucleotides are TGTGCCAGCAGTTTATCGCAATACTACGAGCAGTACTTC. The rearrangement links TRBV27 to TRBJ2-7; the D is unclear. V lost 0 bases, J lost 3 bases, and 6 bases lay in between. The CDR3 spans 13 residues. CDR1 and CDR2 from the germline V gene are MNHEY and SMNVEV (reference sequence).

V gene TRBV29-1 combines with J gene TRBJ1-2; D gene unclear. Trimming took 1 base from V and 4 from J, leaving 13 bases between them. The length of the CDR3 is 14 residues. Germline V CDR1 and CDR2: SQVTM, ANQGSEA. CDR3 nucleotides: TGCAGCGTTGAAGGGGCCGAGTCTGGCTATGGCTACACCTTC. Protein sequence: CSVEGAESGYGYTF.

The V call is TRBV19, the J call TRBJ1-2; D gene ambiguous. Germline loops: CDR1 LNHDA, CDR2 SQIVND (reference sequence). The V and J ends lost 1 base and 1 base respectively, with 7 bases between them. The CDR3 length is 14 residues. CDR3 in DNA: TGTGCCAGTAGTATAGTAGCGGATAACTATGGCTACACCTTC. This sequence encodes CASSIVADNYGYTF.

V gene TRBV14 combines with J gene TRBJ1-2; D is ambiguous. The V gene lost 4 bases and the J gene lost 5 bases, with 11 bases spanning the gap. This CDR3 spans 13 amino acids. The germline CDR1 and CDR2 sequences are SGHDN and FVKESK. CDR3 sequence reads: CASSLIHSYGYTF. CDR3 coding DNA: TGTGCCAGCAGCCTAATTCATTCGTATGGCTACACCTTC.

The rearrangement joins TRBV3-1 to TRBJ1-1; TRBD1 aligns across 7 bases. With V trimmed by 4 bases and J by 4 bases, 9 bases remained unmatched. This CDR3 spans 15 amino acids. Germline V CDR1 and CDR2: LGHDT, YNNKEL (reference sequence). This CDR3 reads CASSPATGYGTEAFF. The DNA of the CDR3 is TGTGCCAGCAGCCCGGCGACAGGGTACGGCACTGAAGCTTTCTTT.

The chain is built from TRBV25-1 and TRBJ2-7; 7 bases match TRBD2. The CDR3 is 13 residues long. V lost 6 bases, J lost 6 bases, and 8 bases stayed unmatched. CDR1 and CDR2 from the germline V gene are MGHDK and SYGVNS. CDR3 sequence: CASRVGTTSEQYF. The CDR3 DNA follows: TGTGCCAGCAGAGTAGGGACTACGAGCGAGCAGTACTTC.

The chain is built from TRBV5-1 and TRBJ2-1, with TRBD2 matching over 8 bases. Losses at the gene ends were 4 bases for V and 10 bases for J; bases not matched to a gene: 19. Germline V gene data show CDR1 as SGHRS and CDR2 as YFSETQ. This CDR3 spans 17 amino acids. The CDR3 DNA reads as TGCGCCAGCAGCAATAAGGGAAGCGGGAGTCCGACGAGGGAGCAGTTCTTC. Its translation is CASSNKGSGSPTREQFF.

The gene calls are TRBV2 and TRBJ2-1; 7 bases are shared with TRBD1. Germline lookup yields CDR1 SNHLY and CDR2 FYNNEI. The ends lost 6 bases at V and 7 bases at J; junction bases unmatched: 9. The CDR3 is 14 residues long. DNA of the CDR3: TGTGCCAGCAGGGGAACAGGGGAGTGGAATGAGCAGTTCTTC. As protein: CASRGTGEWNEQFF.

The chain has TRBV30 and TRBJ2-4; D ambiguous. CDR3 length: 15 amino acids. Per the germline V gene, CDR1 is GTSNPN and CDR2 is SVGIG (reference sequence). V dropped 0 bases and J dropped 2 bases, with 11 bases sitting between them. Here the CDR3 DNA reads TGTGCCTGGAGTGTAACGGGTGGTACCAAAAACATTCAGTACTTC. Translated, it gives CAWSVTGGTKNIQYF.

Only one count was recorded for this clonotype. The chain employs TRBV6-2 or TRBV6-3 and TRBJ2-1, with 11 bases that match TRBD2. The V segment lost 2 bases and the J segment 7 bases; nucleotides outside the gene matches: 1. Germline CDR1 and CDR2: MNHEY and SVGEGT. This CDR3 comprises 14 residues. The DNA of the CDR3 is TGTGCCAGCAGTTACGTAGCGGGAGGGAATGAGCAGTTCTTC. Translated, it gives CASSYVAGGNEQFF.

Only a few counts were recorded for this clonotype. This sequence joins TRBV29-1 and TRBJ2-3; D call uncertain. The CDR3 sequence is 15 residues long. Trimming removed 1 base at V and 2 bases at J, with 13 bases between. Germline CDR1 SQVTM, CDR2 ANQGSEA. CDR3: CSVEAQSNYTDTQYF. DNA of the CDR3: TGCAGCGTTGAAGCACAGTCAAATTACACAGATACGCAGTATTTT.

In DNA form, the CDR3 reads TGTGCCAGCTACCCGACAGGGACGAACACTGAAGCTTTCTTT. Translating gives CASYPTGTNTEAFF. The genes are TRBV6-6 and TRBJ1-1, with 7 bases aligning to TRBD1. This CDR3 is 14 amino acids long. Germline trimming cut 8 bases from V and 1 base from J; bases unmatched to any gene: 7. Germline values: CDR1 MNHNY, CDR2 SVGAGI (reference sequence).

V usage is TRBV20-1 and J usage is TRBJ2-5; D is uncertain. Germline-derived CDR1 and CDR2 are DFQATT and SNEGSKA (reference sequence). Trimming removed 1 base from V and 2 bases from J, with 11 bases in between. The CDR3 totals 14 residues. The CDR3 protein is CSARAARPQETQYF. As DNA, the CDR3 is TGCAGTGCTAGAGCTGCACGCCCGCAAGAGACCCAGTACTTC.

V and J are TRBV4-1 and TRBJ1-1; D perhaps matches TRBD1 (6 bases). Germline V gene lookup returns CDR1 MGHRA and CDR2 YSYEKL. The V and J ends lost 4 bases and 2 bases respectively, with 14 bases between them. The CDR3 covers 15 residues. The CDR3 DNA is TGCGCCAGCAGCCCCCACCCGGACAGTAACACTGAAGCTTTCTTT. Protein sequence: CASSPHPDSNTEAFF.

The count of this clonotype is one. The chain employs TRBV19 and TRBJ2-2; 10 nucleotides match TRBD2. Trimming took 10 bases from V and 6 from J; bases not matched to a gene: 8. Germline loops: CDR1 LNHDA, CDR2 SQIVND (reference sequence). The CDR3 spans 14 residues. In DNA, the CDR3 is TGTGCCACCCTAGCGGGAGATCAGTCCGGGGAGCTGTTTTTT. Translated, it gives CATLAGDQSGELFF.

This rearrangement joins TRBV15 to TRBJ2-2, with D perhaps matching TRBD2 (6 bases). Trimming removed 5 bases at V and 2 bases at J, with 15 bases between. The length of the CDR3 is 16 residues. Germline V gene sequence: CDR1 LNHNV, CDR2 YYDKDF (reference sequence). CDR3 residues: CATSLRDSPNTGELFF. CDR3 in DNA: TGTGCCACCAGCTTACGGGACTCCCCAAACACCGGGGAGCTGTTTTTT.

The CDR3 sequence: CASTASWGRQETQYF. DNA of the CDR3: TGTGCCAGCACCGCCAGCTGGGGACGGCAAGAGACCCAGTACTTC. The chain has TRBV11-2 and TRBJ2-5, with D possibly called TRBD1 or TRBD2 (5 bases each). V lost 7 bases to trimming and J lost 2 bases, with 17 bases between them. Germline values: CDR1 SGHAT, CDR2 FQNNGV. This CDR3 has 15 amino acids. Supplemented by reference TRBV11-2 and TRBJ2-5, the full variable domain reads EAGVAQSPRYKIIEKRQSVAFWCNPISGHATLYWYQQILGQGPKLLIQFQNNGVVDDSQLPKDRFSAERLKGVDSTLKIQPAKLEDSAVYLCASTASWGRQETQYFGPGTRLLVL.